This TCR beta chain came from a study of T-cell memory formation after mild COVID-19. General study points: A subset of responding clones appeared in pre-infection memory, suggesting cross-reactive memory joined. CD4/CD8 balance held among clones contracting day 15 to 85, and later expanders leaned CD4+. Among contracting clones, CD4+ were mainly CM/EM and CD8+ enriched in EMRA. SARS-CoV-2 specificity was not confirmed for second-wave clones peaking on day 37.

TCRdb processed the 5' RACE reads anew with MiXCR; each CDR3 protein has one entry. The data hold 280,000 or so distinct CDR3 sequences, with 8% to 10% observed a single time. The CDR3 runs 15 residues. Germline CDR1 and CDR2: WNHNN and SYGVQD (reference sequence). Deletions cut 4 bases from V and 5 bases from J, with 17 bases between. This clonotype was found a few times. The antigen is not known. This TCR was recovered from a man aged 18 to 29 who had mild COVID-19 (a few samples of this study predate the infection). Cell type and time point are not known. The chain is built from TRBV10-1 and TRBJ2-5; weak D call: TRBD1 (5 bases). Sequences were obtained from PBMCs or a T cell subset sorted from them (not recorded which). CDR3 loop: CASSGLTGSSETQYF. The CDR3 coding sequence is TGCGCCAGCAGTGGACTCACAGGTTCTTCGGAGACCCAGTACTTC.